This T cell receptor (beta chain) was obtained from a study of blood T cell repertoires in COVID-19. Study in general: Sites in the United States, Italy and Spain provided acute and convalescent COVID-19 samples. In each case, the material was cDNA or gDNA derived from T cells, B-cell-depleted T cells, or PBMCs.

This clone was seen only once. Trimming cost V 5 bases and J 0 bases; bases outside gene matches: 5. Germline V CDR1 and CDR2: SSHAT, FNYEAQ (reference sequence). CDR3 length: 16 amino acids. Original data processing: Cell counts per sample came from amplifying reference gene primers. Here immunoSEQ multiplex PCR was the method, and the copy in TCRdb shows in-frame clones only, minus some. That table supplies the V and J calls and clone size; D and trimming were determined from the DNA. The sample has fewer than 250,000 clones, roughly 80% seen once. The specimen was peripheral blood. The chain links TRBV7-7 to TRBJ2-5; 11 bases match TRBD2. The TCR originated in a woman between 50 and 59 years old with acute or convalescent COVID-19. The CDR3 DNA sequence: TGTGCCAGCAGCGTGGGGACTAGCGGATACCAAGAGACCCAGTACTTC. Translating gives CASSVGTSGYQETQYF.